A single sample gave rise to the 31 T cell receptor beta chains below, sequenced in a study of memory CD4+ T cells and cytomegalovirus serostatus. Single viable CD3+CD4+CD8-CD45RO+ cells were sorted as the memory CD4+ T cells. The assay was immunoSEQ multiplex PCR, and TCRdb's table has in-frame clones only and misses some. The sample has over 45,000 clones, roughly 85% seen once. The source material was memory CD4+ T cells from blood. These receptors were collected from an adult in good health and CMV-seronegative. Some clones in this sample may be carry-over from other donors' samples.

This chain uses TRBV27 with TRBJ2-7, with 11 bases fitting TRBD1. V shed 5 bases and J 3 bases; nucleotides not matched to a gene: 6. The CDR3 loop spans 15 amino acids. Looked up from germline, CDR1 is MNHEY and CDR2 is SMNVEV (reference sequence). DNA of the CDR3: TGTGCCAGCAGTCGTTCCGGGACAGGGGGCTACGAGCAGTACTTC. Protein: CASSRSGTGGYEQYF.

In the case of this clone: At one of its ends the junction is not consistent with the germline gene, which may arise from a read error. The chain has TRBV18 and TRBJ1-3; D gene uncertain. This CDR3 is built from 12 residues. The V gene's germline CDR1 is KGHSH and CDR2 LQKENI. The CDR3 DNA follows: TGTGCCAGCTCCCCACTTGGTGACACCATATATTTT. Protein sequence: CASSPLGDTIYF.

V gene TRBV14 combines with J gene TRBJ2-1; a weak D match, TRBD1 (6 bases). The CDR3 totals 15 residues. Germline-derived CDR1 and CDR2 are SGHDN and FVKESK. The germline V and J ends were trimmed by 3 bases and 8 bases, with 17 bases remaining between them. The CDR3 protein is CASSQVTGLLDEQFF. CDR3 bases: TGTGCCAGCAGCCAGGTGACAGGTTTGTTGGATGAGCAGTTCTTC.

A remark on this clone: Within the sample, other DNA sequences also encode this same CDR3. The genes are TRBV6-5 and TRBJ1-2; 9 nucleotides line up with TRBD1. CDR3 size: 15 residues. Germline CDR1 and CDR2: MNHEY and SVGAGI. Trimming took 4 bases from V and 4 from J; bases not matched to a gene: 7. Here the CDR3 reads CASSSGTGLTYGYTF. CDR3 in DNA: TGTGCCAGCAGTTCGGGGACAGGGTTAACCTATGGCTACACCTTC.

This clone was counted a few times. This chain connects TRBV28 to TRBJ2-2; TRBD1 matches at 8 bases. Losses at the gene ends were 10 bases for V and 5 bases for J; bases not matched to a gene: 9. CDR1 and CDR2 (germline): MDHEN, SYDVKM. The CDR3 spans 14 residues. The CDR3 is CATTDRVGTGELFF. The CDR3 bases are TGTGCCACCACGGACAGGGTGGGAACCGGGGAGCTGTTTTTT.

The chain links TRBV18 to TRBJ2-1, with D unresolved. V was cut by 1 base and J by 7 bases, with 5 bases left in between. Germline CDR1 and CDR2: KGHSH and LQKENI. The CDR3 spans 12 residues. CDR3 amino acids: CASSPLGNEQFF. The CDR3 nucleotides are TGTGCCAGCTCACCACTGGGAAATGAGCAGTTCTTC.

This clone was seen a handful of times. V is TRBV11-2 and J is TRBJ1-1, with 7 bases aligning to TRBD1. The CDR3 sequence is 14 residues long. J gave up 1 base and V 5 bases, and 4 bases lay outside the gene matches. Germline-derived CDR1 and CDR2 are SGHAT and FQNNGV. The chain's CDR3 is CASSNHRGNTEAFF. The DNA for the CDR3 is TGTGCCAGCAGCAACCACAGGGGGAACACTGAAGCTTTCTTT.

The chain has TRBV29-1 and TRBJ2-5; the match to TRBD2 covers 12 bases. CDR1 is SQVTM, CDR2 ANQGSEA, per germline. The CDR3 spans 14 residues. Trimming cost V 3 bases and J 7 bases; bases outside gene matches: 6. The CDR3: CSVETSGSSGTQYF. The CDR3 nucleotides read TGCAGCGTTGAGACTAGCGGGAGTTCTGGGACCCAGTACTTC.

The J gene is TRBJ1-5, the V gene TRBV7-2; D unresolved. The V end was cut by 2 bases, the J end by 4 bases, with 3 bases between. The CDR3 sequence is 12 residues long. The germline CDR1 and CDR2 sequences are SGHTA and FQGNSA. In DNA form, the CDR3 reads TGTGCCAGCAGCTTATCAAATCAGCCCCAGCATTTT. Translating it yields CASSLSNQPQHF. Full variable domain (remainder filled in from reference TRBV7-2 and TRBJ1-5): GAGVSQSPSNKVTEKGKDVELRCDPISGHTALYWYRQSLGQGLEFLIYFQGNSAPDKSGLPSDRFSAERTGGSVSTLTIQRTQQEDSAVYLCASSLSNQPQHFGDGTRLSIL.

The rearrangement uses TRBV19 and TRBJ1-2; weak D call: TRBD1 (5 bases). The CDR3 contains 11 residues. CDR1 and CDR2 from the germline V gene are LNHDA and SQIVND (reference sequence). V dropped 5 bases and J dropped 5 bases, with 6 bases sitting between them. The CDR3 bases are TGTGCCAGTAGTGCAGGGTATGGCTACACCTTC. It encodes CASSAGYGYTF.

The chain has TRBV29-1 and TRBJ2-1; TRBD2 matches 9 bases. The CDR3 covers 15 residues. Germline V gene data show CDR1 as SQVTM and CDR2 as ANQGSEA. Trimming cost V 6 bases and J 2 bases; bases outside gene matches: 8. Written as DNA, the CDR3 is TGCAGCGTGATAGCGGGAGCCCCTACCTACAATGAGCAGTTCTTC. It encodes CSVIAGAPTYNEQFF.

The chain couples TRBV10-3 to TRBJ2-1; D remains ambiguous. V lost 2 bases to trimming and J lost 9 bases, with 14 bases between them. The CDR3 covers 14 residues. CDR1 and CDR2 from the germline V gene are ENHRY and SYGVKD. CDR3 loop: CAISEESLAPEQFF. In DNA, the CDR3 is TGTGCCATCAGTGAGGAAAGTTTAGCCCCTGAGCAGTTCTTC.

The chain carries TRBV13 and TRBJ2-6; D tentatively reads TRBD1 or TRBD2 (5 bases each). V was cut by 3 bases and J by 3 bases, with 9 bases left in between. This CDR3 region has 15 residues. CDR1 and CDR2 (germline): PRHDT, FYEKMQ (reference sequence). CDR3 DNA: TGTGCCAGCAGCTTGGGGGTCAGTGGGGCCAACGTCCTGACTTTC. Amino acids: CASSLGVSGANVLTF.

This clone was seen just once. The chain uses TRBV10-3 and TRBJ1-5; D is perhaps TRBD1 (6 bases). The CDR3 extends over 16 amino acids. Germline lookup yields CDR1 ENHRY and CDR2 SYGVKD. V lost 8 bases and J lost 5, with 22 bases in between. The CDR3 spells CAILPWASGGYQPQHF. CDR3 DNA sequence: TGTGCCATCCTCCCGTGGGCGTCGGGGGGCTATCAGCCCCAGCATTTT.

The chain links TRBV2 to TRBJ2-5; D ambiguous. The CDR3 has 11 residues. Trimming shortened V by 7 bases and J by 9 bases, and 12 bases separated the two germline ends. Germline V lookup: CDR1 SNHLY, CDR2 FYNNEI. The chain's CDR3 is CASTVLLAQYF. In DNA form, the CDR3 reads TGTGCCAGCACGGTTTTATTGGCCCAGTACTTC. Drawing the rest from reference TRBV2 and TRBJ2-5, the complete variable domain is EPEVTQTPSHQVTQMGQEVILRCVPISNHLYFYWYRQILGQKVEFLVSFYNNEISEKSEIFDDQFSVERPDGSNFTLKIRSTKLEDSAMYFCASTVLLAQYFGPGTRLLVL.

This clone came up once. V and J are TRBV28 and TRBJ2-2, with TRBD1 identical over 7 bases. CDR3 length: 14 amino acids. With 6 bases clipped from V and 7 bases from J, the junction kept 8 bases outside the gene matches. CDR1 is MDHEN and CDR2 is SYDVKM in the germline V gene. The chain's CDR3 is CASRDRVTVGELFF. The CDR3 DNA is TGTGCCAGCAGAGACAGGGTAACGGTCGGGGAGCTGTTTTTT.

The chain couples TRBV30 to TRBJ2-7, with TRBD1 as a possible D gene (5 bases). Germline V gives CDR1 GTSNPN, CDR2 SVGIG (reference sequence). V lost 2 bases to trimming and J lost 3 bases, with 8 bases between them. The CDR3 runs 12 residues. CDR3 sequence reads: CAWSSQDYEQYF. The DNA of the CDR3 is TGTGCCTGGAGTTCACAGGACTACGAGCAGTACTTC.

This sequence joins TRBV25-1 and TRBJ2-1, with 7 bases identical to TRBD2. This CDR3 region has 14 residues. Germline trimming cut 4 bases from V and 7 bases from J; bases unmatched to any gene: 7. Germline values: CDR1 MGHDK, CDR2 SYGVNS. CDR3 protein: CASSAGGSRNEQFF. CDR3 bases: TGTGCCAGCAGTGCCGGGGGGTCAAGGAATGAGCAGTTCTTC.

In DNA form, the CDR3 reads TGCGCCAGCAGCCAAGATGGGGGCAGAGGCACAGATACGCAGTATTTT. Its translation: CASSQDGGRGTDTQYF. The V and J genes are TRBV4-3 and TRBJ2-3, with D tentatively TRBD1 (6 bases). Germline V gene lookup returns CDR1 LGHNA and CDR2 YSLEER. This CDR3 has 16 amino acids. Trimming pared 0 bases from V and 1 base from J, leaving 11 bases between.

A few counts support this clone. The chain employs TRBV18 and TRBJ2-1, with 8 bases fitting TRBD2. Germline V gene data show CDR1 as KGHSH and CDR2 as LQKENI. The ends lost 3 bases at V and 8 bases at J; junction bases unmatched: 9. There are 15 residues in the CDR3. CDR3 region: CASSPGTRTNDEQFF. CDR3 sequence (DNA): TGTGCCAGCTCACCCGGGACTAGGACGAACGATGAGCAGTTCTTC.

This clone is termed medium-sized. This sequence joins TRBV2 and TRBJ1-5, with 8 positions matching TRBD1. CDR3 length equals 13 residues. Trimming cost V 8 bases and J 4 bases; bases outside gene matches: 4. Germline CDR1 SNHLY, CDR2 FYNNEI. The CDR3 coding sequence is TGTGCCAGCGTCAGGGACAGGAATCAGCCCCAGCATTTT. Translation: CASVRDRNQPQHF. The complete variable domain, with remaining parts taken from reference TRBV2 and TRBJ1-5, reads EPEVTQTPSHQVTQMGQEVILRCVPISNHLYFYWYRQILGQKVEFLVSFYNNEISEKSEIFDDQFSVERPDGSNFTLKIRSTKLEDSAMYFCASVRDRNQPQHFGDGTRLSIL.

J is TRBJ2-2 and V is TRBV27, with TRBD2 matching 15 bases. Germline lookup yields CDR1 MNHEY and CDR2 SMNVEV (reference sequence). The CDR3 contains 18 residues. The V segment lost 5 bases and the J segment 5 bases; nucleotides outside the gene matches: 9. CDR3: CASSPTGTSGRYTGELFF. The CDR3 nucleotides are TGTGCCAGCAGTCCCACCGGGACTAGCGGGAGGTATACCGGGGAGCTGTTTTTT.

V is TRBV11-3 and J is TRBJ2-3; 7 bases agree with TRBD2. CDR1 SGHNT and CDR2 YENEEA come from the germline V gene. The CDR3 totals 16 residues. The ends lost 1 base at V and 2 bases at J; junction bases unmatched: 6. CDR3 protein: CASSLGLAEPTDTQYF. CDR3 in DNA: TGTGCCAGCAGCTTAGGGCTAGCGGAGCCCACAGATACGCAGTATTTT.

Remarks on this clone: The sample has other DNA sequences that encode this CDR3 too. This chain uses TRBV18 with TRBJ1-1; no clear D. Between the trimmed V and J ends, which lost 2 bases and 1 base, there was a span of 8 bases. Germline CDR1 KGHSH, CDR2 LQKENI. The CDR3 spans 14 residues. The CDR3 DNA reads as TGTGCCAGCTCACCAATTTCACGGAACACTGAAGCTTTCTTT. Translating it yields CASSPISRNTEAFF.

Worth noting for this clone: An end of the junction differs from the germline gene, which may be a read error. This chain joins TRBV5-5 and TRBJ1-2; TRBD1 might be the D (5 bases). Germline CDR1 and CDR2: SGHKS and YYEKEE (reference sequence). The CDR3 has 15 amino acids. CDR3 sequence reads: CASSLSGGANHGYTF. CDR3 coding DNA: TGTGCCAGCAGCTTAAGTGGGGGAGCTAACCATGGCTACACCTTC.

This chain joins TRBV4-3 and TRBJ1-2; maybe TRBD1 (5 bases). The length of the CDR3 is 16 residues. Germline CDR1 and CDR2: LGHNA and YSLEER. V gave up 0 bases and J gave up 8 bases, with 19 bases separating them. CDR3 bases: TGCGCCAGCAGCCAAGATATGGGTGGTAGGGGCCAAGGCTACACCTTC. Protein sequence: CASSQDMGGRGQGYTF.

The chain carries TRBV7-9 and TRBJ1-5; unclear D gene. The CDR3 is made up of 12 amino acids. Germline assignment: CDR1 SEHNR and CDR2 FQNEAQ (reference sequence). V was trimmed by 5 bases and J by 3 bases, leaving 5 bases between them. The CDR3 here is CASSRDNQPQHF. Written as DNA, the CDR3 is TGTGCCAGCAGCCGGGACAATCAGCCCCAGCATTTT.

V gene TRBV5-4 combines with J gene TRBJ1-1, with no clear D. V lost 4 bases to trimming and J lost 0 bases, with 7 bases between them. Germline V gives CDR1 SGHNT, CDR2 YYREEE (reference sequence). CDR3 length equals 13 residues. The CDR3 DNA is TGTGCCAGCAGCGACACTGTGAACACTGAAGCTTTCTTT. It yields the protein CASSDTVNTEAFF.

The J gene is TRBJ2-2, the V gene TRBV11-1; 7 bases are shared with TRBD2. The V segment lost 8 bases and the J segment 3 bases; nucleotides outside the gene matches: 6. CDR3 length: 14 residues. Germline CDR1 reads SGHAT; CDR2 reads FQDESV (reference sequence). CDR3 region: CASVGGRDTGELFF. The CDR3 DNA reads as TGTGCCAGCGTCGGGGGGAGGGACACCGGGGAGCTGTTTTTT.

V gene TRBV27 combines with J gene TRBJ2-3, with D perhaps being TRBD1 or TRBD2 (6 bases each). V lost 3 bases and J 8 bases, leaving 12 bases between the germline ends. The CDR3 is 13 amino acids. CDR1 and CDR2 (germline): MNHEY, SMNVEV (reference sequence). In DNA form, the CDR3 reads TGTGCCAGCAGTTTGGAGGGGGGCGTTACGCAGTATTTT. Protein: CASSLEGGVTQYF.

The chain is built from TRBV19 and TRBJ2-1; 12 bases line up with TRBD2. The CDR3 has 15 amino acids. V was pared by 1 base and J by 10 bases, with 5 bases of the junction left unmatched. Germline CDR1 is LNHDA and CDR2 is SQIVND (reference sequence). The CDR3 protein is CASSIGTSGKGEQFF. The CDR3 DNA reads as TGTGCCAGTAGTATAGGGACTAGCGGGAAGGGGGAGCAGTTCTTC.